These 13 T cell receptor beta chains were all obtained from the same sample, sequenced in a study of blood T cell repertoires in COVID-19. TCRdb keeps only in-frame clones here, not all; method: immunoSEQ multiplex PCR. The profile shows approximately 230,000 clones, roughly 88% of them singletons. The sequencing input was peripheral blood. The receptor set was obtained from a man aged 25 to 45 who had recovered from COVID-19.

The chain combines TRBV6-2 or TRBV6-3 with TRBJ1-6; D not resolved. Trimming cost V 0 bases and J 14 bases, with 8 bases left between them. CDR1 MNHEY and CDR2 SVGEGT come from the germline V gene. The CDR3 extends over 12 amino acids. CDR3 in DNA: TGTGCCAGCAGTTACTCCCGTCGGGCCCTCCACTTT. Amino acids: CASSYSRRALHF.

The chain is built from TRBV4-2 and TRBJ2-5, with TRBD2 as a possible D gene (6 bases). The CDR3 length is 15 residues. Per the germline V gene, CDR1 is LGHNA and CDR2 is YNFKEQ. V gave up 4 bases and J gave up 2 bases, with 14 bases separating them. This CDR3 is CASSPLAGNQETQYF. CDR3 DNA: TGTGCCAGCAGCCCCTTGGCGGGAAATCAAGAGACCCAGTACTTC.

The chain combines TRBV10-2 with TRBJ2-7; 8 bases agree with TRBD2. Germline V gene lookup returns CDR1 WSHSY and CDR2 SAAADI. After removal of 5 bases from V and 7 bases from J, the junction contained 31 bases not matched to a gene. This CDR3 has 21 amino acids. The CDR3 DNA is TGCGCCAGCAGTAGAGGAGTGAGCGGGGGCACTAGGGGAATCCTACCTGGGGAGCAGTACTTC. Its protein product is CASSRGVSGGTRGILPGEQYF.

V gene TRBV19 combines with J gene TRBJ2-1; possibly TRBD2 for D (5 bases). Germline-derived CDR1 and CDR2 are LNHDA and SQIVND (reference sequence). The CDR3 sequence is 13 residues long. Trimming stripped 4 bases from V and 3 bases from J, with 7 bases between. The CDR3 region is CASSTGVYNEQFF. As DNA, the CDR3 is TGTGCCAGTAGTACCGGGGTCTACAATGAGCAGTTCTTC.

Comments on this clone: The junction differs from germline at one of its ends, possibly a read error. Different DNA sequences within this sample yield the same CDR3. The gene calls are TRBV12-5 and TRBJ1-4; D perhaps matches TRBD1 (6 bases). The CDR3 is 14 residues long. Germline V gene data show CDR1 as LGHNT and CDR2 as FRNRAP. The CDR3 here is CASGPGATNEKLFF. The CDR3 region has the DNA TGTGCTAGTGGTCCAGGGGCGACTAATGAAAAACTATTTTTT.

A single count supports this clone. V gene TRBV23-1 combines with J gene TRBJ2-1; 8 nucleotides agree with TRBD1. TRBV23-1 is labeled an ORF, and its function is uncertain. This CDR3 has 16 residues. V gave up 2 bases and J gave up 3 bases; unmatched junction bases: 6. CDR3 in DNA: TGCGCCAGCAGTCAAAGGGACAGGAGAGTCTACAATGAGCAGTTCTTC. As protein: CASSQRDRRVYNEQFF.

This chain connects TRBV2 to TRBJ1-1; no clear D gene. The CDR3 loop spans 13 amino acids. With 10 bases removed from V and 1 base from J, the gap between germline ends came to 13 bases. Per the germline V gene, CDR1 is SNHLY and CDR2 is FYNNEI. The CDR3 nucleotides are TGTGCCACAGAACAGAACGCGAACACTGAAGCTTTCTTT. This codes for CATEQNANTEAFF.

This clone has a single count. This chain links TRBV7-6 with TRBJ2-3, with TRBD1 identical over 7 bases. This CDR3 contains 14 residues. V lost 5 bases to trimming and J lost 4 bases; unmatched junction nucleotides: 6. Germline CDR1 is SGHVS and CDR2 is FNYEAQ. As DNA, the CDR3 is TGTGCCAGCAGCCCCACAGGGGAGCCAGATACGCAGTATTTT. Translation gives CASSPTGEPDTQYF.

For the CDR3, the DNA is TGTGCCAGCAGTTACGGGCAGGTCGGTTCACCCCTCCACTTT. It translates to CASSYGQVGSPLHF. The J gene is TRBJ1-6, the V gene TRBV6-5; D gene uncertain. Germline-derived CDR1 and CDR2 are MNHEY and SVGAGI. This CDR3 spans 14 amino acids. The germline V and J ends were trimmed by 2 bases and 9 bases, with 11 bases remaining between them.

V usage is TRBV11-2 and J usage is TRBJ1-1, with 7 nucleotides matching TRBD1. CDR1 is SGHAT and CDR2 is FQNNGV in the germline V gene. Germline trimming cut 4 bases from V and 1 base from J; bases unmatched to any gene: 18. The CDR3 is 19 amino acids. The CDR3 DNA is TGTGCCAGCAGCTATCAGGTTTTCACAGACAGGGTGCAGAACACTGAAGCTTTCTTT. This sequence encodes CASSYQVFTDRVQNTEAFF.

This clone was seen only a few times. This CDR3 reads CASSQAYSPSYEQYF. CDR3 sequence (DNA): TGTGCCAGCAGCCAAGCGTACAGTCCCTCGTACGAGCAGTACTTC. The chain employs TRBV3-1 (or the pseudogene TRBV3-2) and TRBJ2-7; D remains unclear. V was cut by 1 base and J by 4 bases, with 14 bases left in between. The germline V gene encodes CDR1 LGHDT and CDR2 YNNKEL (reference sequence). The CDR3 consists of 15 residues.

The chain couples TRBV5-6 to TRBJ1-2; D is perhaps TRBD1 (5 bases). Trimming cost V 0 bases and J 6 bases, with 12 bases left between them. This CDR3 region has 14 residues. CDR1 is SGHDT and CDR2 is YYEEEE in the germline V gene. The CDR3 spells CASSLAMGLDGYTF. CDR3 DNA sequence: TGTGCCAGCAGCTTGGCTATGGGGCTGGATGGCTACACCTTC. Supplemented by reference TRBV5-6 and TRBJ1-2, the full variable domain reads DAGVTQSPTHLIKTRGQQVTLRCSPKSGHDTVSWYQQALGQGPQFIFQYYEEEERQRGNFPDRFSGHQFPNYSSELNVNALLLGDSALYLCASSLAMGLDGYTFGSGTRLTVV.

The rearrangement uses TRBV19 and TRBJ2-5; the match to TRBD2 covers 10 bases. CDR1 LNHDA and CDR2 SQIVND come from the germline V gene (reference sequence). The CDR3 is 14 residues long. The trim removed 7 bases at V and 4 bases at J, leaving 6 bases unmatched. The CDR3 nucleotides read TGTGCCAGTAAGAAGCGGGGGGGCCTAGAGACCCAGTACTTC. It specifies CASKKRGGLETQYF.